The rows below give T cell receptor beta chains drawn from one sample of a study of blood T cell repertoires in COVID-19. Libraries were prepared by immunoSEQ multiplex PCR; TCRdb keeps only in-frame clonotypes and omits some of them. In the table there are 250,000 to 300,000 clones, roughly 90% of which are singletons. Sequencing was performed on peripheral blood. Source of these receptors: a woman in her thirties with COVID-19, enrolled during active disease. Both conserved end residues are trimmed from each CDR3. The order of the fields is J gene, D gene, V gene, CDR3 protein. The D gene is left open where the match is weak.

j_gene: TRBJ2-7
d_gene: NA
v_gene: TRBV6-5
CDR3aa: ASQRGGAHEQY

j_gene: TRBJ2-1
d_gene: TRBD2
v_gene: TRBV19
CDR3aa: ASSRSWVGGLEQF

j_gene: TRBJ1-1
d_gene: NA
v_gene: TRBV30
CDR3aa: AWSPRRTEAF

j_gene: TRBJ2-1
d_gene: TRBD2
v_gene: TRBV12-5
CDR3aa: ASGLDVGRDEQF

j_gene: TRBJ1-2
d_gene: NA
v_gene: TRBV10-3
CDR3aa: AISESSGVDYGYT

j_gene: TRBJ2-3
d_gene: NA
v_gene: TRBV6-2/TRBV6-3
CDR3aa: ASSGLSDTDTQY

j_gene: TRBJ2-7
d_gene: TRBD1
v_gene: TRBV28
CDR3aa: ASSSHQGAEQY

j_gene: TRBJ1-1
d_gene: TRBD1
v_gene: TRBV7-2
CDR3aa: ASSFSSGGNTEAF

j_gene: TRBJ1-2
d_gene: TRBD1
v_gene: TRBV12-3/TRBV12-4
CDR3aa: ASRPGGTYGYT

j_gene: TRBJ2-7
d_gene: TRBD1
v_gene: TRBV7-9
CDR3aa: ASSMGQTYEQY

j_gene: TRBJ2-2
d_gene: NA
v_gene: TRBV15
CDR3aa: ATSRGGTSGGELF

j_gene: TRBJ2-7
d_gene: TRBD2
v_gene: TRBV19
CDR3aa: ASSSQAGPDEQY

j_gene: TRBJ1-6
d_gene: NA
v_gene: TRBV4-1
CDR3aa: ASSQDLGQGTFSPLH

j_gene: TRBJ2-3
d_gene: TRBD2
v_gene: TRBV7-2
CDR3aa: ASSFLRLAGGTDTQY

j_gene: TRBJ2-7
d_gene: NA
v_gene: TRBV6-5
CDR3aa: ASSFYNEQY

j_gene: TRBJ2-7
d_gene: NA
v_gene: TRBV7-6
CDR3aa: ASSSRQDYEQY

j_gene: TRBJ1-1
d_gene: TRBD1
v_gene: TRBV7-6
CDR3aa: ASSPSGQTNSEAF

j_gene: TRBJ2-5
d_gene: TRBD2
v_gene: TRBV15
CDR3aa: ATSRPTSGDPFETQY

j_gene: TRBJ2-7
d_gene: TRBD1
v_gene: TRBV7-3
CDR3aa: ASSSHRTGFDEQY

j_gene: TRBJ2-2
d_gene: NA
v_gene: TRBV7-9
CDR3aa: ASSLIDAGELF

j_gene: TRBJ2-7
d_gene: NA
v_gene: TRBV11-3
CDR3aa: ASSLAGYEQY

j_gene: TRBJ1-1
d_gene: TRBD1
v_gene: TRBV4-1
CDR3aa: ASSQDRGTGGTEAF

j_gene: TRBJ2-3
d_gene: TRBD2
v_gene: TRBV3-1/TRBV3-2
CDR3aa: ASSPWPLADTDTQY